This T cell receptor (beta chain) was observed in a study of CD8+CD57+ T cells in acquired aplastic anemia. Study overall: Healthy donors averaged approximately 11 million reads for CD4+ cells. Whole-study results and caveats: Between patients and controls, about 31 CD8+ CDR3 sequences were found in common.

This clonotype was detected ten times or more. Antigen specificity is unknown. Using genomic DNA as the template, TCR beta VDJ and CDR3 profiling was carried out. TCRdb re-called the reads through MiXCR, storing one row per CDR3 protein. The table records some 82,000 distinct CDR3 sequences, more than 40% of them present only once. V was pared by 5 bases and J by 5 bases, with 6 bases of the junction left unmatched. Germline-derived CDR1 and CDR2 are SEHNR and FQNEAQ (reference sequence). This CDR3 contains 15 residues. The chain is built from TRBV7-9 and TRBJ2-1; 10 nucleotides agree with TRBD2. Sequenced input: sorted CD4+, CD8+, or CD8+CD57+ T cells (not recorded which) from PBMCs. This TCR was sampled from a human donor in good health, serving as a control. The CDR3 nucleotides read TGTGCCAGCAGCCGCGGGACTAGCGCTGACAATGAGCAGTTCTTC. Translating it yields CASSRGTSADNEQFF.